This section outlines one TCR beta chain sequence together with its context. The specificity of this receptor is unknown. It has no much larger one-base neighbor in the sample; base qualities were not kept. The sample belongs to a study of CD8 T cells in Susac syndrome (dated by TCRdb to between 2018 and 2021). Looking at the study overall: The study used repertoire sequencing to test whether antigen drove CD8+ T cell activation and differentiation in Susac syndrome.

For CDR1 and CDR2, the germline V gene lists SGHVS and FNYEAQ. The CDR3 runs 17 amino acids, cysteine and phenylalanine included. The only DNA kept is the CDR3, 51 bases in frame from the first base. A distance of 20 bases separates the germline ends of V and J, which lose 4 bases and 1 base respectively. RNA was extracted with the RNeasy kit and roughly 0.45 to 1 ug was reverse transcribed using random hexamers. The immunoSEQ multiplex PCR assay, covering 54 Vbeta and 13 Jbeta segments, was used to amplify TCR beta CDR3 regions. PCR amplification bias was corrected by using a synthetic template baseline for primer optimization and computational correction. As for the original processing: Reads were annotated to V, D and J genes according to IMGT and were analyzed with immunoSEQ Analyzer, with only productive sequences retained. Clonality was computed as one minus Shannon entropy normalized by log2 of the number of productive unique sequences. Public and private clones were assessed among the 100 most prevalent clones of each patient and control. Clones were defined as Susac-specific when absent from the healthy and MS cohorts, from about 1,100 published viral clones and from other ImmuneACCESS disease sequences. TCRdb's own reprocessing of the public reads used fastp at Q25 and MiXCR and kept productive beta chains. Each record represents a unique CDR3 protein, reported with the most common genes and DNA among its rows. For this entry, the V and J calls and clone size follow TCRdb and not the study's own pipeline. In all, the sample holds around 130,000 distinct CDR3 sequences, and about 95% of those were seen once. Of the sample, approximately 0.12% falls within the top ten clones.

High-throughput TCR beta sequencing profiled peripheral blood CD8+ and CD4+ T cells from healthy donors, Susac syndrome patients and multiple sclerosis patients. The multiple sclerosis controls were treatment-naive patients who had stable or active relapsing-remitting disease and met the revised McDonald criteria. Bulk CD8+ and CD4+ T cells were purified by magnetic negative isolation, whereas CD8+ TEMRA cells were enriched by FACS. Blood was drawn into EDTA tubes, processed within 24 hours, and PBMCs were isolated by density gradient centrifugation. PBMCs intended for TCR sequencing were cryopreserved in liquid nitrogen and thawed later in a water bath at 37 degrees C. The sorted or isolated CD4+, CD8+ and CD8+ TEMRA cells had a purity of 90% or higher. The investigation overall reported the following: The number of individuals in the TCR sequencing and HLA analysis was recognized as being relatively small.

The chain uses TRBV7-6 and TRBJ2-7; the D gene is unclear. The source of this sequence is a human donor with multiple sclerosis. Specimen: CD4+ T cells from PBMCs. The DNA reads TGTGCCAGCAGCTCCCCCCTTCACTCGAATTGGTCCTACGAGCAGTACTTC. The translation is CASSSPLHSNWSYEQYF.